Shown below are 18 T cell receptor beta chains from a single sample sequenced in a study of blood T cell repertoires in COVID-19. Produced via immunoSEQ multiplex PCR; TCRdb's table is partial and in-frame only. The table has fewer than 700,000 clones, about 89% seen once. The specimen was peripheral blood. All receptors come from a woman aged 50 to 60 with COVID-19, enrolled during active disease.

The chain combines TRBV7-9 with TRBJ2-7; D is perhaps TRBD2 (6 bases). This CDR3 is 14 amino acids long. The V and J ends lost 1 base and 4 bases respectively, with 11 bases between them. The germline V gene has CDR1 SEHNR and CDR2 FQNEAQ (reference sequence). DNA of the CDR3: TGTGCCAGCAGCTTAGGTGCTAGCGCTTACGAGCAGTACTTC. Encoded protein: CASSLGASAYEQYF. The full variable domain, completed using reference TRBV7-9 and TRBJ2-7, is DTGVSQNPRHKITKRGQNVTFRCDPISEHNRLYWYRQTLGQGPEFLTYFQNEAQLEKSRLLSDRFSAERPKGSFSTLEIQRTEQGDSAMYLCASSLGASAYEQYFGPGTRLTVT.

The chain combines TRBV2 with TRBJ2-5, with D hard to call. The V end lost 6 bases, the J end lost 9 bases, and 11 bases lay between the germline ends. The CDR3 has 11 residues. The V gene's germline CDR1 is SNHLY and CDR2 FYNNEI. CDR3 sequence (DNA): TGTGCCAGCAGCGCGCCAGGATCCCAGTACTTC. Encoded protein: CASSAPGSQYF.

This chain links TRBV6-5 with TRBJ1-2, with a weak D call TRBD1 (5 bases). Germline CDR1 is MNHEY and CDR2 is SVGAGI. This CDR3 region has 13 residues. V gave up 8 bases and J gave up 8 bases, with 18 bases separating them. The CDR3 reads CASWEGTGEGYTF. DNA of the CDR3: TGTGCCAGCTGGGAGGGAACAGGAGAAGGCTACACCTTC.

V is TRBV5-4 and J is TRBJ2-5; D is possibly TRBD1 (6 bases). There are 14 residues in the CDR3. Germline V gene lookup returns CDR1 SGHNT and CDR2 YYREEE (reference sequence). V was clipped by 7 bases and J by 5 bases, with 18 bases between them. Here the CDR3 reads CASFKDSHRETQYF. The CDR3, as DNA: TGTGCCAGCTTTAAGGACAGCCACCGGGAGACCCAGTACTTC.

V usage is TRBV5-1 and J usage is TRBJ2-5; D may be TRBD2 (5 bases). This CDR3 is 14 amino acids long. V lost 3 bases and J 3 bases, leaving 12 bases between the germline ends. Germline lookup yields CDR1 SGHRS and CDR2 YFSETQ. CDR3 protein: CASSSPGAEETQYF. DNA of the CDR3: TGCGCCAGCAGCTCTCCAGGAGCGGAAGAGACCCAGTACTTC.

The V gene is TRBV6-5, the J gene TRBJ1-2; D call uncertain. The CDR3 consists of 15 residues. V shed 0 bases and J shed 1 base, with 9 bases lying between them. CDR1 is MNHEY and CDR2 is SVGAGI in the germline V gene. Here the CDR3 DNA reads TGTGCCAGCAGTTACTCTGGCAGTATTAACTATGGCTACACCTTC. It is translated as CASSYSGSINYGYTF.

CDR3 DNA: TGTGCCAGCAGCCCAAATCTAGCGGGGGACCTCCTAGGAGAGACCCAGTACTTC. Translation gives CASSPNLAGDLLGETQYF. The chain carries TRBV13 and TRBJ2-5; 10 bases are shared with TRBD2. Unmatched junction bases numbered 16, after V lost 5 bases and J lost 4 bases. CDR1 is PRHDT, CDR2 FYEKMQ, per germline (reference sequence). The CDR3 is 18 amino acids.

This chain links TRBV9 with TRBJ2-7; perhaps TRBD1 as D (5 bases). Germline CDR1 and CDR2: SGDLS and YYNGEE. The CDR3 length is 15 residues. The ends were cut back, 4 bases at V and 6 bases at J, with 20 bases in the middle. The CDR3 DNA reads TGTGCCAGCAGCCCCCAAGGGCAGGGTTTAAGCGAGCAGTACTTC. Amino acid sequence: CASSPQGQGLSEQYF.

The chain links TRBV6-6 to TRBJ2-7; 9 nucleotides agree with TRBD2. This CDR3 contains 15 residues. Germline V lookup: CDR1 MNHNY, CDR2 SVGAGI (reference sequence). Losses at the gene ends were 0 bases for V and 7 bases for J; bases not matched to a gene: 7. Here the CDR3 DNA reads TGTGCCAGCAGTTACTCGGCGGGGGGGCCAGGGGAGCAGTACTTC. The encoded protein is CASSYSAGGPGEQYF.

V is TRBV10-2 and J is TRBJ2-1, with TRBD2 matching 10 bases. The V gene end was trimmed by 4 bases and the J gene end by 4 bases; junction bases not matched to a gene: 4. In germline, CDR1 is WSHSY, CDR2 SAAADI. The CDR3 extends over 15 amino acids. The CDR3 loop is CASSALAGVYNEQFF. The CDR3 nucleotides read TGCGCCAGCAGTGCCCTAGCGGGGGTGTACAATGAGCAGTTCTTC.

The rearrangement links TRBV13 to TRBJ1-2; D call uncertain. CDR1 PRHDT and CDR2 FYEKMQ come from the germline V gene (reference sequence). V lost 4 bases and J 8 bases, leaving 17 bases between the germline ends. The CDR3 length is 14 residues. The CDR3 loop is CASSSLLLSEGYTF. Written as DNA, the CDR3 is TGTGCCAGCAGCTCCCTTCTGCTAAGCGAGGGCTACACCTTC.

The V call is TRBV5-6, the J call TRBJ1-1, with D hard to call. Germline V lookup: CDR1 SGHDT, CDR2 YYEEEE. V lost 6 bases to trimming and J lost 0 bases, with 12 bases between them. The CDR3 sequence is 14 residues long. In DNA form, the CDR3 reads TGTGCCAGCAAAGAGGGCCTTATGAACACTGAAGCTTTCTTT. Its translation: CASKEGLMNTEAFF.

The chain links TRBV10-2 to TRBJ1-1; D gene uncertain. This CDR3 region has 13 residues. From germline, CDR1 is WSHSY and CDR2 SAAADI. Deletions cut 2 bases from V and 5 bases from J, with 9 bases between. DNA for the CDR3: TGCGCCAGCAGTGAGGGGTGGGAGACTGAAGCTTTCTTT. It yields the protein CASSEGWETEAFF.

V is TRBV4-2 and J is TRBJ1-2, with TRBD1 as a possible D gene (5 bases). Trimming took off 2 bases at V and 2 bases at J, with 12 bases between the two ends. The CDR3 length is 15 residues. The V gene's germline CDR1 is LGHNA and CDR2 YNFKEQ. In DNA form, the CDR3 reads TGTGCCAGCAGCCAAAGCGTTGGGGCGAACTATGGCTACACCTTC. Its protein product is CASSQSVGANYGYTF.

The chain has TRBV7-7 and TRBJ2-1; 8 bases are a match to TRBD2. From germline, CDR1 is SSHAT and CDR2 FNYEAQ (reference sequence). The CDR3 extends over 17 amino acids. V was clipped by 5 bases and J by 1 base; unmatched bases: 10. The CDR3 sequence is CASSIRLAQTSYNEQFF. In DNA form, the CDR3 reads TGTGCCAGCAGCATCCGACTAGCGCAAACATCCTACAATGAGCAGTTCTTC.

This chain links TRBV7-9 with TRBJ1-3; no reliable D call. Germline V gene sequence: CDR1 SEHNR, CDR2 FQNEAQ (reference sequence). Trimming pared 3 bases from V and 10 bases from J, leaving 13 bases between. The CDR3 spans 13 residues. The chain's CDR3 is CASSFAGLKTIYF. CDR3 bases: TGTGCCAGCAGCTTTGCGGGGTTGAAGACCATATATTTT.

The V and J genes are TRBV18 and TRBJ2-5, with 7 bases matching TRBD1. With 4 bases clipped from V and 2 bases from J, the junction kept 1 base outside the gene matches. The CDR3 consists of 13 residues. Germline V gives CDR1 KGHSH, CDR2 LQKENI. The CDR3 here is CASSQGAQETQYF. In nucleotides, the CDR3 is TGTGCCAGCTCACAGGGGGCTCAAGAGACCCAGTACTTC.

The J gene is TRBJ2-3, the V gene TRBV6-2 or TRBV6-3, with D possibly matching TRBD2 (5 bases). The CDR3 runs 15 residues. From germline, CDR1 is MNHEY and CDR2 SVGEGT. Deletions cut 6 bases from V and 5 bases from J, with 18 bases between. CDR3 nucleotide sequence: TGTGCCAGCAGCTCCGGACTCCACTCCCAAGATACGCAGTATTTT. Protein: CASSSGLHSQDTQYF.